This T cell receptor (beta chain) appears in the sequencing data of a study of OX40 agonist ivuxolimab in advanced cancers. Regarding the study as a whole: Among the lowest peripheral clonal expansion occurred in 0.1-3.0 mg/kg partial responders.

Remarks on this clone: What it binds is not known.

The V gene end was trimmed by 6 bases and the J gene end by 2 bases; junction bases not matched to a gene: 12. The CDR3 sequence is 17 residues long. Per the germline V gene, CDR1 is SQVTM and CDR2 is ANQGSEA. Assay used: immunoSEQ multiplex PCR; TCRdb lists only in-frame clones, some missing. The sample includes about 83,000 clones, less than 85% seen only once; the top ten take about 7%. The specimen comprised CD4+ or CD8+ T cells sorted from blood, sampled in a trial of the OX40 agonist ivuxolimab. This chain links TRBV29-1 with TRBJ2-3; 12 bases align to TRBD2. The TCR was taken from an adult with an advanced solid tumor such as melanoma, head and neck, liver or kidney cancer. CDR3: CSVSKIRTSGDTDTQYF. CDR3 coding DNA: TGCAGCGTCTCCAAGATAAGGACTAGCGGGGACACAGATACGCAGTATTTT.